This T cell receptor (beta chain) was sequenced during a study of blood T cell repertoires in COVID-19. Study summary: Spain, Italy and the United States supplied samples that represented acute and convalescent COVID-19.

Per the authors' pipeline: Estimated nucleated cell counts came from reference gene primer amplification. The method was immunoSEQ multiplex PCR; TCRdb's version includes in-frame clones alone and lacks a portion of them. Clonal size and the V and J genes are those of that table, whereas D and trimming came from the DNA. This table has over 200,000 clones, about 80% appearing once. V trimming: 3 bases; J trimming: 5 bases; junction bases outside the gene matches: 8. The CDR3 has 15 amino acids. In germline, CDR1 is MNHEY, CDR2 SVGEGT. The chain has TRBV6-2 or TRBV6-3 and TRBJ2-5; 8 bases are a match to TRBD1. The sequence came from a woman aged 40 to 55 with active or convalescent COVID-19. The sample was peripheral blood. Here the CDR3 reads CASSYRRTGRETQYF. The CDR3 DNA sequence: TGTGCCAGCAGTTATCGCCGGACAGGGAGGGAGACCCAGTACTTC.